This T cell receptor beta chain stems from a study of blood T cell repertoires in COVID-19. Study context: The cDNA or gDNA used as material had been derived from T cells, B-cell-depleted T cells, or PBMCs.

CDR3 length: 16 residues. CDR1 and CDR2 (germline): LGHDT, YNNKEL (reference sequence). Trimming took 1 base from V and 4 from J, leaving 16 bases between them. The method was immunoSEQ multiplex PCR; TCRdb's version includes in-frame clones alone and lacks a portion of them. The repertoire holds 120,000 or so clones, with 65% to 90% as singletons. V gene TRBV3-1 (or the pseudogene TRBV3-2) combines with J gene TRBJ1-1; weak D call: TRBD1 (6 bases). The sequenced material came from peripheral blood. The TCR comes from a woman of 80 years or more with acute or convalescent COVID-19. CDR3 protein: CASSQARYIRGTEAFF. In DNA, the CDR3 is TGTGCCAGCAGCCAAGCAAGGTATATCAGGGGCACTGAAGCTTTCTTT.